One sample yielded the 15 T cell receptor beta chains listed below, sequenced in a study of blood T cell repertoires in COVID-19. Sequenced by immunoSEQ multiplex PCR; TCRdb stores in-frame clones only, minus some. The table records about 500,000 clones, around 90% of them present only once. The sample taken for sequencing was PBMCs or T cells enriched from blood (not recorded which). The receptor source for this set is a young woman who had recovered from COVID-19.

The rearrangement uses TRBV5-4 and TRBJ2-5; 12 bases align to TRBD1. From germline, CDR1 is SGHNT and CDR2 YYREEE (reference sequence). CDR3 size: 16 residues. After removal of 3 bases from V and 5 bases from J, the junction contained 8 bases not matched to a gene. The chain's CDR3 is CASSSVGTGGVETQYF. The CDR3, as DNA: TGTGCCAGCAGCTCCGTTGGGACAGGGGGCGTTGAGACCCAGTACTTC.

The chain has TRBV19 and TRBJ1-2; D gene ambiguous. V gave up 3 bases and J gave up 1 base, with 12 bases separating them. Germline CDR1 LNHDA, CDR2 SQIVND (reference sequence). CDR3 length equals 15 residues. CDR3 DNA sequence: TGTGCCAGTAGTATTGAGGGAAAGAATAACTATGGCTACACCTTC. Residues: CASSIEGKNNYGYTF.

The chain employs TRBV7-2 and TRBJ2-5, with D perhaps TRBD1 (6 bases). This CDR3 spans 14 amino acids. Germline V gene data show CDR1 as SGHTA and CDR2 as FQGNSA. Between the trimmed V and J ends, which lost 1 base and 5 bases, there was a span of 11 bases. The CDR3 region is CASSLGQAGETQYF. CDR3 in DNA: TGTGCCAGCAGCTTAGGACAGGCTGGGGAGACCCAGTACTTC.

The sample holds one count of this clone. The J gene is TRBJ2-5, the V gene TRBV11-2; possibly TRBD2 for D (6 bases). CDR1 and CDR2 from the germline V gene are SGHAT and FQNNGV. V was cut by 5 bases and J by 1 base, with 8 bases left in between. This CDR3 region has 13 residues. CDR3 region: CASSGGAQETQYF. CDR3 coding DNA: TGTGCCAGCAGCGGAGGGGCCCAAGAGACCCAGTACTTC.

The V gene is TRBV11-3, the J gene TRBJ1-1, with 9 bases lining up with TRBD1. Germline values: CDR1 SGHNT, CDR2 YENEEA. Trimming removed 5 bases from V and 1 base from J; junction bases left unmatched: 5. This CDR3 has 15 amino acids. The CDR3 region has the DNA TGTGCCAGCAGCCCAGGGACAGGGACGAACACTGAAGCTTTCTTT. Encoded protein: CASSPGTGTNTEAFF.

The genes are TRBV19 and TRBJ2-7, with TRBD2 as a possible D gene (5 bases). Germline CDR1 reads LNHDA; CDR2 reads SQIVND (reference sequence). CDR3 length: 14 amino acids. V was trimmed by 5 bases and J by 0 bases, leaving 11 bases between them. CDR3 sequence reads: CASSSLGSSYEQYF. The CDR3 nucleotides read TGTGCCAGTAGTTCTCTTGGGAGCTCCTACGAGCAGTACTTC.

The chain employs TRBV7-6 and TRBJ2-1; 7 bases are a match to TRBD1. This CDR3 is 16 amino acids long. Per germline, CDR1 SGHVS and CDR2 FNYEAQ. The J segment lost 8 bases and the V segment lost 2 bases, leaving 12 bases of the junction unmatched. CDR3 sequence reads: CASSLSPSTGYDEQFF. The CDR3 bases are TGTGCCAGCAGCTTAAGCCCTTCGACAGGGTATGATGAGCAGTTCTTC.

V usage is TRBV5-1 and J usage is TRBJ1-2; 8 bases align to TRBD1. The germline V gene encodes CDR1 SGHRS and CDR2 YFSETQ. The CDR3 extends over 15 amino acids. Losses at the gene ends were 0 bases for V and 5 bases for J; bases not matched to a gene: 6. CDR3 sequence (DNA): TGCGCCAGCAGCTTGGAGGGACAGGAGGGGTATGGCTACACCTTC. Amino acids: CASSLEGQEGYGYTF.

CDR3 nucleotides: TGTGCCATCAGTGAGGACAGGGGCAACTCCTATGGCTACACCTTC. It codes for CAISEDRGNSYGYTF. The chain employs TRBV10-3 and TRBJ1-2; 8 bases match TRBD1. This CDR3 has 15 residues. Germline CDR1 is ENHRY and CDR2 is SYGVKD. V lost 2 bases, J lost 4 bases, and 6 bases stayed unmatched.

The chain links TRBV30 to TRBJ1-5, with a weak D call TRBD1 (5 bases). CDR3 length: 13 amino acids. The germline CDR1 and CDR2 sequences are GTSNPN and SVGIG (reference sequence). V lost 4 bases and J 5 bases, leaving 12 bases between the germline ends. For the CDR3, the DNA is TGTGCCTGGAATCAGGGTGCGGATCAGCCCCAGCATTTT. It encodes CAWNQGADQPQHF.

The chain recombines TRBV27 with TRBJ1-2, with a tentative D call TRBD1 (5 bases). Germline CDR1 MNHEY, CDR2 SMNVEV (reference sequence). V was shortened by 2 bases and J by 0 bases, with 10 bases between the two germline ends. The CDR3 contains 15 residues. In DNA, the CDR3 is TGTGCCAGCAGTTTAGGGCGGGGGGCTAACTATGGCTACACCTTC. Translation: CASSLGRGANYGYTF.

This chain uses TRBV7-9 with TRBJ2-3, with a possible D match to TRBD1 (6 bases). V was pared by 5 bases and J by 0 bases, with 12 bases between. The germline CDR1 and CDR2 sequences are SEHNR and FQNEAQ (reference sequence). CDR3 length equals 15 residues. CDR3 nucleotide sequence: TGTGCCAGCAGCCGTCTCAGGGGCAGCACAGATACGCAGTATTTT. This codes for CASSRLRGSTDTQYF.

J is TRBJ1-1 and V is TRBV28; tentative D call: TRBD1 (6 bases). The CDR3 extends over 11 amino acids. Germline values: CDR1 MDHEN, CDR2 SYDVKM. Deletions cut 7 bases from V and 7 bases from J, with 10 bases between. The CDR3 DNA reads TGTGCCAGCACCTCACAGGGTGAAGCTTTCTTT. This encodes CASTSQGEAFF.

The chain couples TRBV19 to TRBJ1-2; D not certain. With 3 bases removed from V and 8 bases from J, the gap between germline ends came to 16 bases. The germline V gene encodes CDR1 LNHDA and CDR2 SQIVND (reference sequence). This CDR3 is built from 14 residues. The CDR3 reads CASSMGGNLIGYTF. In nucleotides, the CDR3 is TGTGCCAGTAGTATGGGAGGGAATTTAATCGGCTACACCTTC.

The V gene is TRBV2, the J gene TRBJ1-1, with TRBD1 as a possible D gene (5 bases). Germline CDR1 and CDR2: SNHLY and FYNNEI. The CDR3 totals 13 residues. V lost 7 bases and J 1 base, leaving 10 bases between the germline ends. The CDR3 nucleotides read TGTGCCAGCACAACGGGGGGGAACACTGAAGCTTTCTTT. Protein sequence: CASTTGGNTEAFF.